The TCR beta chain described here comes from a study of Graves' ophthalmopathy and Graves' hyperthyroidism. Study-wide findings and caveats: Blood was where most expanded thyroid clonotypes above 0.001 frequency also turned up.

As to this clonotype: Its specificity is not known.

Clinical symptoms, serum thyroxine, TRAb, thyroid ultrasound and orbital computed tomography formed the basis of diagnosis. Amplification from RNA transcripts yielded the TCR beta CDR3 regions. A first-round RT-PCR used HTBI primers, followed by a second-round multiplex PCR. TCRdb reprocessed the multiplex PCR reads with MiXCR, giving one entry per CDR3 protein. The sample has over a million distinct CDR3 sequences; roughly 35% are singletons. Germline CDR1 MNHNY, CDR2 SVGAGI (reference sequence). V trimming: 7 bases; J trimming: 5 bases; junction bases outside the gene matches: 7. CDR3 length equals 15 residues.

The rearrangement links TRBV6-6 to TRBJ2-2; 10 nucleotides line up with TRBD2. Source material: peripheral blood or thyroid tissue (not recorded which). This sequence was found in an adult man with Graves' hyperthyroidism. The CDR3 loop reads CASTIAGGGTGELFF. Written as DNA, the CDR3 is TGTGCCAGCACGATAGCGGGGGGAGGGACCGGGGAGCTGTTTTTT.